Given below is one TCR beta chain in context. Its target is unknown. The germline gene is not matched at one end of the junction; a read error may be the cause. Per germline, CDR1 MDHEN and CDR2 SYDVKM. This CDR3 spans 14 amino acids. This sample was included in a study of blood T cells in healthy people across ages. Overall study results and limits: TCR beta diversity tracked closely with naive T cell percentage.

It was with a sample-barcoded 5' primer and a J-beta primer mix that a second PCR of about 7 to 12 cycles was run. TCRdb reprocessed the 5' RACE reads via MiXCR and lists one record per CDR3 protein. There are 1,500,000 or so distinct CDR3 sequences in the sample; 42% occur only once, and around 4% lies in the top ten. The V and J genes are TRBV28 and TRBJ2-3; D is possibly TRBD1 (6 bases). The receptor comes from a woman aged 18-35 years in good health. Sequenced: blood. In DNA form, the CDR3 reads TGTGCCAGCAGTTCCGGACAGCACACAGATATGCAGTATTTT. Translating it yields CASSSGQHTDMQYF.